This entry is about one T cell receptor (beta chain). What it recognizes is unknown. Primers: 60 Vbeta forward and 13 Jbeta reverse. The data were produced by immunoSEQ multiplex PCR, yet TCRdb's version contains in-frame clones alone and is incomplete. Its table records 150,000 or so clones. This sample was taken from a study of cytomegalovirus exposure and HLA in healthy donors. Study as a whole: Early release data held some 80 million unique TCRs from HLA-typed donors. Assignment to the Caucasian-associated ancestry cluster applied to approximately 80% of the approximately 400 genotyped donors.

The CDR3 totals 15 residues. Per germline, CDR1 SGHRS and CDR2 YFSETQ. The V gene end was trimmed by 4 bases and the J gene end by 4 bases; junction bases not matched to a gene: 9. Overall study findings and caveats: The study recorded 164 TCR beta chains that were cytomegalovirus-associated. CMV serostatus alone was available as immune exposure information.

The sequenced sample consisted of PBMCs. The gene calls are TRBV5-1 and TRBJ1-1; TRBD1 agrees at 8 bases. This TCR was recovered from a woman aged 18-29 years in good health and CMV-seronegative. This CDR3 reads CASSVQGAGGTEAFF. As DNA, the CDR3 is TGCGCCAGCAGCGTTCAGGGGGCCGGGGGCACTGAAGCTTTCTTT.